This note documents a single TCR beta chain sequence. This clone was seen only a few times. The antigen this receptor binds is unknown. Per-base qualities were not stored, and no clone one base away is much larger. This sample was taken from a study of cytomegalovirus exposure and HLA in healthy donors (dated by TCRdb to the late 2010s). In the study overall: An earlier analysis of about 560 of the donors reported about 300 Gb of sequence data and 95 million to 120 million unique TCR beta sequences obtained from some 170 million T cells. Roughly 290 gigabases of sequencing data and roughly 80 million unique TCR sequences made up an early release that covered 640 HLA-typed donors. The genetic ancestry cluster associated with self-reported Caucasian donors included 70% to 85% of the roughly 390 genotyped donors. The study was designed to test whether signatures of past pathogen exposure could be identified by cataloging public T cell receptors. The T cell repertoires of 670 or so subjects were profiled by immunosequencing and related to cytomegalovirus serostatus. In addition to the first cohort of approximately 650 subjects, a separate validation cohort of under 150 different subjects was used. The study combined high-throughput TCR immunosequencing, statistical association of individual TCRs with disease status, and machine learning to predict cytomegalovirus infection status. A later analysis re-analyzed previously published TCR beta repertoires from roughly 690 donors and added high-resolution HLA genotyping to study TCR occurrence patterns. Rather than drawing on any new phenotypic data, the later analysis identified candidate immune exposures from TCR beta sequences and the way those sequences occurred across donors. An earlier analysis of 450 to 750 of the donors used high-throughput TCR beta sequencing to judge whether each TCR beta V gene segment behaved as functional or pseudogenic. Donor age, sex, ethnicity and CMV serostatus were compiled alongside the repertoire data. In a later genetic analysis, genome-wide SNP genotypes for about 65% of the roughly 670 donors were used, and that subset was treated as a discovery cohort. All discovery cohort repertoires had been generated using a single sequencing platform. Class I and class II HLA loci were covered by the typing at four-digit resolution. Typing coverage varied by locus: roughly 620-640 donors for A, B, C, DRB1 and DQB1; 500 to 550 for DQA1; some 610 for DPA1; roughly 470 for DPB1. Several DR-DQ haplotypes were treated as single units for association and clustering because of strong linkage in the cohort. On average, roughly 200,000 unique TCR beta nucleotide sequences were sequenced per donor among roughly 430 genotyped donors of the cohort, with roughly 18% of those sequences being non-productive.

The protocol used for the library was the immunoSEQ multiplex PCR assay. For the multiplex PCR, a mixture combining 60 forward primers for TCR Vbeta segments and 13 reverse primers for TCR Jbeta segments was used. The CDR3 region of rearranged TCR beta genes was amplified from genomic DNA with a multiplex PCR assay. The Illumina HiSeq System was used to sequence the amplified TCR beta libraries as 87-base-pair reads. The paper's processing steps were these. Across the 600 to 700 repertoires, a later analysis counted 78 million or so unique TCR beta chains, 9.5 million to 13 million of which were shared by at least two donors. A nearest-neighbor algorithm error-corrected the raw reads and collapsed the reads into unique sequences, merging closely related sequences to remove PCR and sequencing errors. CDR3 sequences were aligned to IMGT reference sequences to assign V, D and J gene segments. For a sequence to be retained, at least a six-nucleotide match to both a V gene segment and a J gene segment was required. A rearrangement was called productive if the CDR3 had no stop codons and remained in frame with V and J, and every other rearrangement was called non-productive. CDR3 was defined by IMGT convention, running from the second conserved V-encoded cysteine to the conserved J-encoded phenylalanine. Sequences without an unambiguous match to a single V gene segment were excluded from the earlier analysis of 587 of the donors. An earlier analysis of a few hundred of the donors called V segments functional above 56.7% productive rearrangements and segregating when the between-donor standard deviation exceeded 5%. To diagnose cytomegalovirus status from the catalog of TCR beta chain sequences, a statistical classification framework was built. A later analysis assigned V and J genes by comparing TCR nucleotide sequences with IMGT/GENE-DB human TR gene sequences. Using the TCRdist pipeline, a later analysis assigned CDR3 sequences along with most-parsimonious VDJ recombination scenarios. In a later analysis, every TCR beta chain was defined by the combination of its CDR3 amino acid sequence and its V-gene family, and reads without a unique V-gene family were dropped. In a later analysis, 450 to 600 highly shared, low-generation-probability nucleotide sequences were removed to address suspected cross-contamination and a sequencing artifact. In a later analysis, a clonal expansion index for each public chain was calculated from normalized within-repertoire ranks of inferred template counts. Generation probabilities in a later analysis came from a VDJ recombination model fitted to out-of-frame rearrangements, and those results were checked against IGoR. A later analysis scored TCR-TCR, TCR-HLA and TCR-CMV co-occurrence with hypergeometric tests, applying a repertoire-size bias correction to TCR pairs. False discovery rates were estimated in a later analysis by permuting HLA or CMV assignments 20 times. In a later analysis, co-occurring TCRs were grouped using DBSCAN, and TCRdist sequence similarity was added for clustering within HLA-allele-positive subsets. For co-occurrence clustering, repertoires with fewer than 30,000 or more than 120,000 public chains were excluded, along with 4 to 6 repertoires with anomalous nucleotide sharing. Entries here come from immuneACCESS through TCRdb and include only in-frame sequences with V and J called. Some clones fail to appear in such tables; in the studies checked, an unresolved V gene covers under half of the shortfall, and the cause of the remainder is unknown. The V and J calls and clone size are taken from that table; D and trimming were inferred from the DNA. Within this sample are over 90,000 clones, with around 65% of them counted one time only. Of the sample, less than 3.5% is held by the ten largest clones.

CDR1 and CDR2, per the germline V gene, are SGHVS and FQNEAQ. V and J lose 6 bases and 9 bases, and a span of 20 bases separates them. The CDR3 sequence holds 14 residues, the cysteine and phenylalanine included. The CDR3 DNA has 42 bases and is translated from base 1. In total, approximately 690 healthy bone marrow donors made up the cohort. At the time of sampling, all cohort members were nominally healthy, though unrecorded immune exposures were likely present. The donor tested CMV seronegative and was one of the 352 seronegative cohort members. Each donor provided a peripheral blood sample, and peripheral blood mononuclear cells were used for TCR beta sequencing. Genomic DNA was extracted from the blood cell samples with the Qiagen DNeasy Blood Extraction Kit. Study-level results and caveats: A later analysis reported that several top co-occurrence clusters appeared linked to parvovirus B19, influenza, CMV and Epstein-Barr virus. A further reported finding was that TCR beta sequences accurately predicted the HLA-A and HLA-B alleles for most subjects in the first cohort. When HLA alleles, especially DR and DQ, strongly co-occurred, attributing TCR associations to individual alleles was difficult. The classifier was reported to diagnose cytomegalovirus status with high specificity and sensitivity in both the original cohort and the validation cohort. According to a later genetic analysis, donors in an Asian-associated ancestry cluster had fewer N-insertions in productive TCRs than the approximately 670-donor mean. A later analysis found that TCR association rates varied across HLA loci, with DRB1 alleles showing the most associated TCRs and HLA-C alleles the fewest. In this cohort, only TCR beta chains were sequenced, and detectable features were limited by the absence of alpha or paired-chain data. The authors suggested that the approach could potentially be extended to other disease states and immunological phenotypes. The earlier analysis of 450 to 700 of the donors excluded approximately 17 rarely observed V segments, including chromosome 9 orphons, because counts were too low. Some IMGT-functional V segments, including TRBV6-2 and TRBV6-3, could not be distinguished by the 87-base-pair reads and were therefore excluded. A few of the identified cytomegalovirus-associated TCR beta chains were confirmed in vitro to be specific for cytomegalovirus antigens. A later analysis found that HLA-associated TCR beta chains were more clonally expanded and had lower generation probabilities than equally common non-associated chains. The study gave a list of 150 to 200 TCR beta chains associated with cytomegalovirus. The presence/absence analyses assumed that sequencing depth was roughly uniform across donors, and that assumption may not be true. In a later analysis, most CMV-associated TCR beta chains were found to appear HLA-restricted, with HLA associations seemingly driven largely by CMV exposure. At a false discovery rate of 0.05, a later analysis linked under 20,000 TCR beta sequences to specific HLA alleles. Most TCR sequences were observed very rarely across donors, whereas some public TCRs were present in many individuals. Correlated functional status among segregating V segments might be attributable to linkage disequilibrium, but an unknown experimental factor could not be ruled out. A cluster of highly shared sequence variants was judged likely to represent a technical artifact of the sequencing pipeline. V-gene and J-gene trimming of TCR beta chains was associated with a missense DCLRE1C variant in a later genetic analysis, and the association was replicated in an independent cohort. CMV serostatus was the only immune exposure information available for the cohort. Because HLA typing was unavailable for some donors at each locus, only the typed subset was used in association tests. An earlier analysis of 587 of the donors showed that most TCR beta V segments appeared in productive rearrangements either about 90% or about 30% of the time, which broadly matched IMGT annotations.

This chain joins TRBV7-8 to TRBJ2-5; TRBD2 might be the D gene, on 5 matching bases. The receptor's source is a woman in her forties or fifties in good health and CMV-seronegative. The specimen sequenced was PBMCs. The nucleotides are TGTGCCAGCAGTCCCCGCATAGGGAGTCGAGCCCAGTACTTC. It specifies CASSPRIGSRAQYF.